The 3 T cell receptor beta chains presented below share a single source sample, sequenced in a study of T cells in Graves' hyperthyroidism and ophthalmopathy. RNA transcripts provided the source from which TCR beta CDR3 regions were amplified. The primer set for the first-round RT-PCR of the TCR CDR3 was HTBI. TCRdb used MiXCR to reprocess the multiplex PCR reads, holding one entry per CDR3 protein. This repertoire shows about 480,000 distinct CDR3 sequences, under 15% found once; its top ten account for less than 20%. The source material was blood. The origin of the receptors is a woman aged 18-35 years with Graves' hyperthyroidism.

This clonotype was picked up many times. The chain couples TRBV12-3 or TRBV12-4 to TRBJ1-2, with D unresolved. The ends were cut back, 3 bases at V and 2 bases at J, with 10 bases in the middle. The CDR3 is 14 residues long. The DNA of the CDR3 is TGTGCCAGCAGTTTGGGCAGCCAAAACTATGGCTACACCTTC. Protein product: CASSLGSQNYGYTF.

This clonotype was seen a few times. A much larger clone is a single base away; this may be a read error. The conserved phenylalanine or tryptophan normally closing the CDR3 is absent here, so this likely arose from a read error. The gene calls are TRBV7-8 and TRBJ2-3; TRBD1 matches at 8 bases. V shed 4 bases and J 3 bases; nucleotides not matched to a gene: 6. This CDR3 has 15 amino acids. Germline V gives CDR1 SGHVS, CDR2 FQNEAQ. CDR3 loop: CASSSWTGRTDTQYV. The CDR3 DNA reads as TGTGCCAGCAGCTCCTGGACAGGGAGGACAGATACGCAGTATGTT.

This clonotype has more than one count but fewer than ten. The DNA of the CDR3 is TGTGCCAGCAGCGGACAGGGAGGGCCCTACAATGAGCAGTTCTTC. Translating it yields CASSGQGGPYNEQFF. The chain is built from TRBV5-8 and TRBJ2-1; tentative D call: TRBD1 (8 bases). V shed 4 bases and J shed 2 bases, with 13 bases lying between them. Germline lookup yields CDR1 SGHTS and CDR2 YDEGEE. The CDR3 contains 15 residues.